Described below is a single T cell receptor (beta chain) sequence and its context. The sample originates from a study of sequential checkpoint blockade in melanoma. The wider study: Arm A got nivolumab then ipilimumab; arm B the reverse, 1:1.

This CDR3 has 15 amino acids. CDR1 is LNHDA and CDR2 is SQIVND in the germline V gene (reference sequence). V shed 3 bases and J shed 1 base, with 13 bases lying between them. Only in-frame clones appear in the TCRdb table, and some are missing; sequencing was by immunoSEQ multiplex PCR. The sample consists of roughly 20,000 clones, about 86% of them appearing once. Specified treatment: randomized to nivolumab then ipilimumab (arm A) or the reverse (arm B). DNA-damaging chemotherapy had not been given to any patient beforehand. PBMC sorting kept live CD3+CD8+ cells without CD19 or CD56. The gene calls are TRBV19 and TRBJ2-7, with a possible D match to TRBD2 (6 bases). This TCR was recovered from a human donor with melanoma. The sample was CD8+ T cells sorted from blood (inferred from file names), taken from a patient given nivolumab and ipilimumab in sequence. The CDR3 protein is CASSIWGTPSYEQYF. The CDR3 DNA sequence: TGTGCCAGTAGTATCTGGGGGACTCCATCCTACGAGCAGTACTTC.